The clone carrying this T cell receptor beta chain was counted at least ten times. This sample stems from a study of T cells in Graves' hyperthyroidism and ophthalmopathy. Study-wide background: Blood was drawn when the patient was first diagnosed and still untreated.

V lost 7 bases to trimming and J lost 3 bases; unmatched junction nucleotides: 17. CDR1 is SQVTM and CDR2 is ANQGSEA in the germline V gene. The CDR3 covers 17 residues. Amplified TCR beta CDR3 regions derived from RNA transcripts. Using the HTBI primer set, a first-round RT-PCR was run on the TCR CDR3. TCRdb processed the multiplex PCR reads anew with MiXCR; each CDR3 protein has one entry. The sample lists more than 350,000 distinct CDR3 sequences; about 15% were seen once. The sample was blood. This sequence was found in a woman in her sixties or seventies with Graves' ophthalmopathy. The rearrangement uses TRBV29-1 and TRBJ2-3, with TRBD2 matching 9 bases. The DNA of the CDR3 is TGCAGCGCCGAGGGGCGGGAGGGCCAACAGAGAACAGATACGCAGTATTTT. This encodes CSAEGREGQQRTDTQYF.